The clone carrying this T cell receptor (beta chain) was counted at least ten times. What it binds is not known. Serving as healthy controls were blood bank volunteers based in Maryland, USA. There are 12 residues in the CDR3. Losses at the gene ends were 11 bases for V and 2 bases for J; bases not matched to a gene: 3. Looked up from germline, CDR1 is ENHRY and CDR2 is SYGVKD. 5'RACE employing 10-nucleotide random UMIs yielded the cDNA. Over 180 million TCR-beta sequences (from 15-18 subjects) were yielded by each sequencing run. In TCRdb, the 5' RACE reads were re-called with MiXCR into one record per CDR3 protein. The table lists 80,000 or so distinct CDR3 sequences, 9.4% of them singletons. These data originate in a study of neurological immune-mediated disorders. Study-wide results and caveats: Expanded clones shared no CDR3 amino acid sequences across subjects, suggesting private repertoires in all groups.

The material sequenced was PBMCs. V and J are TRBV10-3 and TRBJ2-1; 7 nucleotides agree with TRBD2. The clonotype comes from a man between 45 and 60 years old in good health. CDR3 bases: TGTGCCTTCGGGGGGACCTACAATGAGCAGTTCTTC. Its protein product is CAFGGTYNEQFF.